The 32 T cell receptor beta chains below come from one sample, sequenced in a study of immune cell composition in non-small cell lung cancer. TCRdb keeps only in-frame clones here, not all; method: immunoSEQ multiplex PCR. The repertoire includes about 13,000 clones, 73% of them detected once, and 13% to 15% sits in the top ten. The source material was lung tumor tissue. Source of these receptors: a human donor with non-small cell lung cancer.

The chain has TRBV15 and TRBJ2-3; perhaps TRBD1 as D (6 bases). CDR3 length: 17 amino acids. Germline V lookup: CDR1 LNHNV, CDR2 YYDKDF (reference sequence). V was shortened by 3 bases and J by 10 bases, with 26 bases between the two germline ends. The CDR3 loop reads CATSSGGPGRDLPSQYF. The CDR3 nucleotides read TGTGCCACCAGCAGTGGGGGCCCGGGACGGGACCTTCCGTCGCAGTATTTT.

The chain carries TRBV7-8 and TRBJ1-2, with TRBD1 as a possible D gene (5 bases). The germline CDR1 and CDR2 sequences are SGHVS and FQNEAQ. V gave up 1 base and J gave up 2 bases, with 5 bases separating them. The CDR3 spans 13 residues. This CDR3 reads CASSLGQNYGYTF. The DNA for the CDR3 is TGTGCCAGCAGCTTAGGACAGAACTATGGCTACACCTTC.

This clone was seen only a few times. The rearrangement uses TRBV19 and TRBJ2-1, with a tentative D call TRBD2 (7 bases). The V gene's germline CDR1 is LNHDA and CDR2 SQIVND (reference sequence). Deletions cut 3 bases from V and 6 bases from J, with 12 bases between. CDR3 size: 14 residues. CDR3 loop: CASSIWGGLNEQFF. CDR3 nucleotide sequence: TGTGCCAGTAGTATTTGGGGGGGCCTCAATGAGCAGTTCTTC.

V is TRBV7-6 and J is TRBJ2-3, with D tentatively TRBD2 (5 bases). The CDR3 extends over 14 amino acids. Per the germline V gene, CDR1 is SGHVS and CDR2 is FNYEAQ. The V gene lost 1 base and the J gene lost 5 bases, with 10 bases spanning the gap. CDR3: CASSLEFGVDTQYF. CDR3 coding DNA: TGTGCCAGCAGCTTAGAGTTCGGGGTAGATACGCAGTATTTT.

J is TRBJ2-1 and V is TRBV19; no clear D. CDR1 is LNHDA and CDR2 is SQIVND in the germline V gene (reference sequence). CDR3 length: 12 amino acids. Trimming left V 4 bases short and J 14 bases short, with 15 bases between. The DNA of the CDR3 is TGTGCCAGTAGTACGAGAATTGGTGTGGAGTTCTTC. Its protein is CASSTRIGVEFF.

The rearrangement links TRBV27 to TRBJ2-5; possible D gene TRBD2, 6 bases. The CDR3 consists of 15 residues. V dropped 0 bases and J dropped 5 bases, with 13 bases sitting between them. Germline CDR1 reads MNHEY; CDR2 reads SMNVEV (reference sequence). The CDR3 bases are TGTGCCAGCAGTTTATCAGGTGGAGGGGTGGAGACCCAGTACTTC. It codes for CASSLSGGGVETQYF.

Here the CDR3 DNA reads TGTGCCACCAGCAGGGCCTTAGGACTAGCGGGGGCCGAGACCCAGTACTTC. It codes for CATSRALGLAGAETQYF. The rearrangement uses TRBV15 and TRBJ2-5; 13 nucleotides agree with TRBD2. The germline V gene has CDR1 LNHNV and CDR2 YYDKDF (reference sequence). The CDR3 length is 17 residues. V shed 3 bases and J 5 bases; nucleotides not matched to a gene: 9.

V usage is TRBV18 and J usage is TRBJ1-3, with unresolved D. Germline-derived CDR1 and CDR2 are KGHSH and LQKENI. The V gene lost 3 bases and the J gene lost 0 bases, with 12 bases spanning the gap. The CDR3 runs 16 residues. CDR3 in amino acids: CASSPDFRSSGNTIYF. The CDR3 DNA follows: TGTGCCAGCTCACCTGACTTTAGAAGCTCTGGAAACACCATATATTTT. The variable domain in full, with the rest retrieved from reference TRBV18 and TRBJ1-3, is NAGVMQNPRHLVRRRGQEARLRCSPMKGHSHVYWYRQLPEEGLKFMVYLQKENIIDESGMPKERFSAEFPKEGPSILRIQQVVRGDSAAYFCASSPDFRSSGNTIYFGEGSWLTVV.

This clone was seen a few times. The V and J genes are TRBV7-2 and TRBJ1-2; possible D gene TRBD1, 5 bases. This CDR3 has 15 amino acids. With 5 bases removed from V and 7 bases from J, the gap between germline ends came to 20 bases. Germline V gene lookup returns CDR1 SGHTA and CDR2 FQGNSA. CDR3 loop: CASSPGGGVAGGYTF. DNA of the CDR3: TGTGCCAGCAGCCCCGGCGGGGGGGTAGCGGGTGGCTACACCTTC.

CDR3 amino acids: CASSYGGTGGQPQHF. As DNA, the CDR3 is TGTGCCAGCAGCTACGGGGGGACAGGGGGGCAGCCCCAGCATTTT. The chain couples TRBV7-2 to TRBJ1-5; 11 bases map to TRBD1. CDR1 SGHTA and CDR2 FQGNSA come from the germline V gene. Germline trimming cut 4 bases from V and 7 bases from J; bases unmatched to any gene: 6. The CDR3 extends over 15 amino acids.

The table lists this clone with a count of one. V usage is TRBV7-2 and J usage is TRBJ1-1; D perhaps matches TRBD1 (6 bases). Germline-derived CDR1 and CDR2 are SGHTA and FQGNSA. The CDR3 covers 13 residues. V was trimmed by 4 bases and J by 1 base, leaving 7 bases between them. CDR3 sequence: CASSSQGNTEAFF. DNA for the CDR3: TGTGCCAGCAGCTCACAGGGGAACACTGAAGCTTTCTTT.

V usage is TRBV7-2 and J usage is TRBJ1-5; no clear D. Germline V CDR1 and CDR2: SGHTA, FQGNSA. V gave up 3 bases and J gave up 0 bases, with 6 bases separating them. The CDR3 loop spans 14 amino acids. DNA of the CDR3: TGTGCCAGCAGCTTCCAGGTTAGCAATCAGCCCCAGCATTTT. Protein: CASSFQVSNQPQHF.

This clone is a singleton in its sample. This chain uses TRBV29-1 with TRBJ2-5; no reliable D call. The CDR3 extends over 13 amino acids. The germline V gene has CDR1 SQVTM and CDR2 ANQGSEA. The germline V and J ends were trimmed by 2 bases and 4 bases, with 11 bases remaining between them. The chain's CDR3 is CSVEPKLGETQYF. In DNA form, the CDR3 reads TGCAGCGTTGAACCTAAGCTTGGAGAGACCCAGTACTTC.

The V call is TRBV10-2, the J call TRBJ2-1; D is ambiguous. The length of the CDR3 is 13 residues. V dropped 7 bases and J dropped 0 bases, with 7 bases sitting between them. Germline V gene lookup returns CDR1 WSHSY and CDR2 SAAADI. CDR3 sequence (DNA): TGCGCCAGCAACGGGTACTCCTACAATGAGCAGTTCTTC. Its protein product is CASNGYSYNEQFF.

CDR3 sequence: CASRLQGYGGELFF. The DNA for the CDR3 is TGTGCCAGCAGACTACAGGGATATGGCGGGGAGCTGTTTTTT. The chain recombines TRBV6-5 with TRBJ2-2; D is possibly TRBD1 (6 bases). The CDR3 covers 14 residues. Germline values: CDR1 MNHEY, CDR2 SVGAGI. V was trimmed by 6 bases and J by 7 bases, leaving 15 bases between them.

This clone showed up just a few times. This chain uses TRBV27 with TRBJ2-2; D is possibly TRBD1 (6 bases). Germline-derived CDR1 and CDR2 are MNHEY and SMNVEV (reference sequence). The CDR3 runs 16 residues. Trimming shortened V by 4 bases and J by 6 bases, and 18 bases separated the two germline ends. The CDR3 DNA sequence: TGTGCCAGCAGTTCGGGACATTTGGGGGTCCCCGGGGAGCTGTTTTTT. It is translated as CASSSGHLGVPGELFF.

The V call is TRBV7-2, the J call TRBJ1-2; D remains unclear. Deletions cut 5 bases from V and 0 bases from J, with 10 bases between. The CDR3 covers 14 residues. From germline, CDR1 is SGHTA and CDR2 FQGNSA. The CDR3 sequence: CASSIREANYGYTF. Written as DNA, the CDR3 is TGTGCCAGCAGCATCCGGGAAGCTAACTATGGCTACACCTTC.

The gene calls are TRBV30 and TRBJ1-2; 9 bases match TRBD1. This CDR3 is 14 amino acids long. With V trimmed by 0 bases and J by 5 bases, 4 bases remained unmatched. Germline loops: CDR1 GTSNPN, CDR2 SVGIG (reference sequence). The DNA for the CDR3 is TGTGCCTGGAGTGTACCCGGGACAGGGTATGGCTACACCTTC. Translation: CAWSVPGTGYGYTF.

The rearrangement links TRBV7-9 to TRBJ1-2; TRBD1 agrees at 7 bases. The CDR3 loop spans 14 amino acids. From germline, CDR1 is SEHNR and CDR2 FQNEAQ (reference sequence). The ends lost 4 bases at V and 4 bases at J; junction bases unmatched: 6. CDR3 bases: TGTGCCAGCAGCTCCCGGGACAGTCTCTATGGCTACACCTTC. It encodes CASSSRDSLYGYTF.

This CDR3 reads CASSLGGGTEAFF. DNA for the CDR3: TGTGCCAGCAGTTTAGGGGGCGGCACTGAAGCTTTCTTT. The V and J genes are TRBV27 and TRBJ1-1, with D possibly matching TRBD1 (6 bases). V was trimmed by 2 bases and J by 4 bases, leaving 8 bases between them. The CDR3 extends over 13 amino acids. Germline V gene sequence: CDR1 MNHEY, CDR2 SMNVEV (reference sequence).

The gene calls are TRBV7-2 and TRBJ2-5; 7 bases fit TRBD2. This CDR3 region has 20 residues. Germline CDR1 and CDR2: SGHTA and FQGNSA. With V trimmed by 0 bases and J by 3 bases, 19 bases remained unmatched. DNA for the CDR3: TGTGCCAGCAGCTTAGCCTGGACTAGGCCTAGCAGATCCCGAGAAGAGACCCAGTACTTC. As protein: CASSLAWTRPSRSREETQYF.

The rearrangement links TRBV5-8 to TRBJ2-3; 7 bases agree with TRBD2. Germline V lookup: CDR1 SGHTS, CDR2 YDEGEE. This CDR3 is built from 16 residues. The J segment lost 0 bases and the V segment lost 2 bases, leaving 6 bases of the junction unmatched. DNA for the CDR3: TGTGCCAGCAGCTTAGGTCTAGCGGATAGCACAGATACGCAGTATTTT. The encoded protein is CASSLGLADSTDTQYF.

This clone was counted only a few times. The V call is TRBV29-1, the J call TRBJ1-2, with D possibly being TRBD1 (5 bases). The CDR3 has 14 residues. V was trimmed by 4 bases and J by 2 bases, leaving 14 bases between them. From germline, CDR1 is SQVTM and CDR2 ANQGSEA. In DNA form, the CDR3 reads TGCAGCGTTGCGACAGCGAAACTCAACTATGGCTACACCTTC. This translates into CSVATAKLNYGYTF.

Details on this clone: A junction end diverges from the germline sequence, so it may reflect a read error. The rearrangement links TRBV7-2 to TRBJ2-5; TRBD1 might be the D (5 bases). Per the germline V gene, CDR1 is SGHTA and CDR2 is FQGNSA. The CDR3 loop spans 13 amino acids. CDR3 sequence (DNA): TGTGCCAGCAGCCGGACAAACCAACAGACCCAGTACTTC. As protein: CASSRTNQQTQYF. Drawing the rest from reference TRBV7-2 and TRBJ2-5, the complete variable domain is GAGVSQSPSNKVTEKGKDVELRCDPISGHTALYWYRQSLGQGLEFLIYFQGNSAPDKSGLPSDRFSAERTGGSVSTLTIQRTQQEDSAVYLCASSRTNQQTQYFGPGTRLLVL.

V is TRBV7-2 and J is TRBJ1-6; possible D gene TRBD1, 6 bases. Germline assignment: CDR1 SGHTA and CDR2 FQGNSA. CDR3 size: 15 residues. V gave up 0 bases and J gave up 9 bases, with 12 bases separating them. The CDR3 coding sequence is TGTGCCAGCAGCTTAGCGAGGGGAGGGGGTTCACCCCTCCACTTT. Translating it yields CASSLARGGGSPLHF.

This chain uses TRBV14 with TRBJ2-1; tentative D call: TRBD2 (6 bases). CDR1 is SGHDN and CDR2 is FVKESK in the germline V gene. This CDR3 is built from 13 residues. V lost 5 bases and J 9 bases, leaving 14 bases between the germline ends. CDR3 sequence reads: CASSTRLEGEQFF. The CDR3 DNA follows: TGTGCCAGCAGCACCCGACTAGAGGGTGAGCAGTTCTTC.

The chain joins TRBV15 to TRBJ2-5, with D possibly TRBD1 on 6 matching bases. Germline loops: CDR1 LNHNV, CDR2 YYDKDF (reference sequence). The CDR3 covers 17 residues. Trimming stripped 1 base from V and 2 bases from J, with 17 bases between. The CDR3 here is CATSRAPRQEEQETQYF. CDR3 coding DNA: TGTGCCACCAGCAGAGCTCCCCGACAGGAAGAACAAGAGACCCAGTACTTC.

The chain carries TRBV7-8 and TRBJ2-7; 7 bases align to TRBD1. The germline CDR1 and CDR2 sequences are SGHVS and FQNEAQ. The V and J ends lost 5 bases and 1 base, in that order; junction bases with no gene match: 8. The CDR3 is 15 amino acids. This CDR3 reads CASSREAGGSYEQYF. DNA for the CDR3: TGTGCCAGCAGCAGAGAAGCAGGGGGATCCTACGAGCAGTACTTC.

The chain couples TRBV11-1 to TRBJ1-2; D remains ambiguous. Germline loops: CDR1 SGHAT, CDR2 FQDESV (reference sequence). Trimming took off 5 bases at V and 0 bases at J, with 10 bases between the two ends. The CDR3 sequence is 14 residues long. The CDR3 coding sequence is TGTGCCAGCAGCCCCGGTGGAGCTAACTATGGCTACACCTTC. Its translation: CASSPGGANYGYTF.

This clone has just a few counts. The rearrangement uses TRBV6-6 and TRBJ1-2; D gene uncertain. CDR1 is MNHNY and CDR2 is SVGAGI in the germline V gene (reference sequence). The CDR3 is 15 amino acids. V gave up 5 bases and J gave up 4 bases, with 17 bases separating them. The CDR3 DNA reads as TGTGCCAGCAGTCACCACAGAGCCCCCTTCTATGGCTACACCTTC. This encodes CASSHHRAPFYGYTF.

The chain uses TRBV30 and TRBJ2-1; 11 positions match TRBD2. The CDR3 consists of 14 residues. V was pared by 4 bases and J by 5 bases, with 4 bases of the junction left unmatched. Looked up from germline, CDR1 is GTSNPN and CDR2 is SVGIG (reference sequence). The CDR3 nucleotides read TGTGCCTGGATAACTAGCGGGAGACACAATGAGCAGTTCTTC. Translating it yields CAWITSGRHNEQFF.

The chain recombines TRBV28 with TRBJ1-4; 8 bases map to TRBD1. The germline V gene encodes CDR1 MDHEN and CDR2 SYDVKM. V dropped 5 bases and J dropped 8; count of bases not matched to a gene: 10. This CDR3 is built from 15 residues. CDR3 DNA sequence: TGTGCCAGCAGTCCGCAGGGGGCAAAGCGGGAAAAACTGTTTTTT. It translates to CASSPQGAKREKLFF.